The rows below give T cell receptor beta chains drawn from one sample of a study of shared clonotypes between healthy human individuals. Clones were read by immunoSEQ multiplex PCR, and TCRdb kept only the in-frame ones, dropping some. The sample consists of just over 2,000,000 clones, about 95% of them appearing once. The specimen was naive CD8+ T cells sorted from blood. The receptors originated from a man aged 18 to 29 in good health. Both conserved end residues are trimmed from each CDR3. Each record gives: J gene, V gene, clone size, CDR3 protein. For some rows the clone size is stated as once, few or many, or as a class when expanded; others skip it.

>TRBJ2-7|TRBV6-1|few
ASSVRDGVYEQY
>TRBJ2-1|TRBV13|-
ASSAWDEQF
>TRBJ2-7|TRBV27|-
ASSPGLLYEQY
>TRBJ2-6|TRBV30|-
AWSTGTSPSGANVLT
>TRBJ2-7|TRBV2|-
ASSVATESAYEQY
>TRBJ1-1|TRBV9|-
ASSPDGTNTEAF
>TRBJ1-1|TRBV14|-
ASSQDGAGGSTEAF
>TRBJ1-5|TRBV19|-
ASSRFGQLNQPQH
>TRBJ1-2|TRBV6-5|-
ASRLNGYGYT
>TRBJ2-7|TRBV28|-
ASSFRQTYEQY
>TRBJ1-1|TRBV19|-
ASSIGGSEAF